Following are 10 T cell receptor beta chains from one sample sequenced in a study of cytomegalovirus exposure and HLA in healthy donors. Repertoires were generated with immunoSEQ multiplex PCR, while TCRdb's copy carries only in-frame clones and drops some. This sample has about 160,000 clones, with around four fifths found just once. The specimen sequenced was PBMCs. These receptors came from a man younger than 40 in good health and CMV-seropositive.

The gene calls are TRBV7-2 and TRBJ1-2, with D possibly matching TRBD1 (6 bases). V dropped 2 bases and J dropped 5 bases, with 18 bases sitting between them. CDR1 and CDR2 from the germline V gene are SGHTA and FQGNSA. The CDR3 consists of 16 residues. CDR3 DNA sequence: TGTGCCAGCAGCTTACGTGGCAGGGGCTTGGGTTATGGCTACACCTTC. Translated: CASSLRGRGLGYGYTF. The whole variable domain, remainder taken from reference TRBV7-2 and TRBJ1-2, is GAGVSQSPSNKVTEKGKDVELRCDPISGHTALYWYRQSLGQGLEFLIYFQGNSAPDKSGLPSDRFSAERTGGSVSTLTIQRTQQEDSAVYLCASSLRGRGLGYGYTFGSGTRLTVV.

The chain is built from TRBV7-6 and TRBJ2-7; the D gene is possibly TRBD2 (5 bases). Between the trimmed V and J ends, which lost 2 bases and 7 bases, there was a span of 12 bases. CDR3 length: 13 amino acids. CDR1 and CDR2 from the germline V gene are SGHVS and FNYEAQ. CDR3 protein: CASSLKAGGEQYF. CDR3 coding DNA: TGTGCCAGCAGCTTAAAGGCAGGAGGAGAGCAGTACTTC.

CDR3 loop: CASSLFAGAKLSGNTIYF. DNA for the CDR3: TGTGCCAGCAGCTTATTTGCGGGTGCGAAGCTTTCTGGAAACACCATATATTTT. J is TRBJ1-3 and V is TRBV13; D not resolved. The ends were cut back, 2 bases at V and 1 base at J, with 18 bases in the middle. CDR1 and CDR2 from the germline V gene are PRHDT and FYEKMQ (reference sequence). The CDR3 covers 18 residues.

V usage is TRBV9 and J usage is TRBJ2-2, with 8 positions matching TRBD2. V dropped 5 bases and J dropped 7; count of bases not matched to a gene: 7. Looked up from germline, CDR1 is SGDLS and CDR2 is YYNGEE. The CDR3 is made up of 14 amino acids. The CDR3 is CASSFGGAYGELFF. The CDR3 DNA reads as TGTGCCAGCAGTTTCGGGGGGGCTTACGGGGAGCTGTTTTTT.

This clone is a singleton in its sample. J is TRBJ1-6 and V is TRBV11-2; D gene uncertain. V was cut by 5 bases and J by 5 bases, with 13 bases left in between. The CDR3 is 15 amino acids. Germline-derived CDR1 and CDR2 are SGHAT and FQNNGV. The CDR3 loop reads CASSPVGGNNSPLHF. CDR3 DNA sequence: TGTGCCAGCAGCCCAGTGGGAGGGAATAATTCACCCCTCCACTTT.

This clone has just one count. The chain joins TRBV5-5 to TRBJ2-3; 8 bases agree with TRBD2. Germline loops: CDR1 SGHKS, CDR2 YYEKEE (reference sequence). With V trimmed by 0 bases and J by 3 bases, 9 bases remained unmatched. The CDR3 is 17 amino acids. The CDR3 is CASSLGAGGVGTDTQYF. Written as DNA, the CDR3 is TGTGCCAGCAGCTTGGGCGCGGGGGGCGTCGGGACAGATACGCAGTATTTT.

The chain carries TRBV7-9 and TRBJ2-5; TRBD1 is a possible D gene (5 bases). The germline CDR1 and CDR2 sequences are SEHNR and FQNEAQ (reference sequence). Deletions cut 5 bases from V and 2 bases from J, with 15 bases between. This CDR3 has 15 amino acids. The CDR3 spells CASSPPDGAQETQYF. In DNA form, the CDR3 reads TGTGCCAGCAGCCCCCCGGATGGGGCACAAGAGACCCAGTACTTC.

This chain links TRBV9 with TRBJ2-1; weak D call: TRBD1 (6 bases). The CDR3 is 15 amino acids. From germline, CDR1 is SGDLS and CDR2 YYNGEE. With 2 bases removed from V and 4 bases from J, the gap between germline ends came to 13 bases. The CDR3 nucleotides are TGTGCCAGCAGCGTTTACAGGGAACTGTACAATGAGCAGTTCTTC. It encodes CASSVYRELYNEQFF.

V gene TRBV15 combines with J gene TRBJ2-3; D unclear. Trimming left V 0 bases short and J 0 bases short, with 13 bases between. The CDR3 has 17 amino acids. Looked up from germline, CDR1 is LNHNV and CDR2 is YYDKDF (reference sequence). CDR3 protein: CATSRDFGLGSTDTQYF. The CDR3 DNA follows: TGTGCCACCAGCAGAGATTTCGGCCTAGGAAGCACAGATACGCAGTATTTT.

This chain links TRBV9 with TRBJ2-1, with D perhaps matching TRBD2 (6 bases). V gave up 0 bases and J gave up 2 bases, with 12 bases separating them. Germline V gene data show CDR1 as SGDLS and CDR2 as YYNGEE. The CDR3 runs to 16 residues. CDR3 protein: CASSVDDSGTYNEQFF. The CDR3 DNA sequence: TGTGCCAGCAGCGTAGATGATAGCGGAACCTACAATGAGCAGTTCTTC.